A selection of T cell receptor beta chains follows, all from one sample in a study of T cells in Graves' hyperthyroidism and ophthalmopathy. TCRdb reanalysed the multiplex PCR reads using MiXCR and keeps one entry per CDR3 protein. The sample lists a few hundred thousand distinct CDR3 sequences, around 18% occurring once. Sequenced material: blood. The source is a man aged 18 to 30 with Graves' ophthalmopathy. Each CDR3 is given with its conserved first and last residue. The D gene is left open where the match is weak. Rows may omit the clone size; those that give it use once, few, many or a size class.

many,TRBV6-1,NA,TRBJ1-5,CASSEGAASQPQHF,TGTGCCAGCAGTGAAGGCGCAGCAAGTCAGCCCCAGCATTTT
NA,TRBV29-1,NA,TRBJ1-2,CSCDTGHGYTF,TGCAGTTGTGATACGGGTCATGGCTACACCTTC
NA,TRBV12-3/TRBV12-4,NA,TRBJ1-4,CASSFTIEKLFF,TGTGCCAGCAGTTTTACAATCGAAAAACTGTTTTTT
many,TRBV11-1,NA,TRBJ2-2,CASRDNINTGELFF,TGTGCCAGCAGGGATAACATTAACACCGGGGAGCTGTTTTTT
NA,TRBV13,NA,TRBJ1-6,CASSFERTPNSPLHF,TGTGCCAGCAGCTTTGAAAGGACACCCAATTCACCCCTCCACTTT
many,TRBV20-1,NA,TRBJ1-2,CSARAGQKSGYTF,TGCAGTGCTAGGGCAGGGCAGAAGAGTGGCTACACCTTC
NA,TRBV11-3,NA,TRBJ2-5,CASSPGPVQETQYF,TGTGCCAGCAGCCCAGGGCCAGTCCAAGAGACCCAGTACTTC
many,TRBV6-1,NA,TRBJ2-7,CASRPPSSGDYEQYF,TGTGCCAGCAGACCTCCTTCCTCGGGGGACTACGAGCAGTACTTC
many,TRBV18,NA,TRBJ1-1,CASGGTPPEAFF,TGTGCCAGCGGGGGGACACCCCCTGAAGCTTTCTTT
many,TRBV10-3,TRBD1,TRBJ1-6,CATAGQGSPLHF,TGTGCCACCGCTGGACAGGGCTCACCCCTCCACTTT
NA,TRBV7-9,TRBD1,TRBJ2-6,CASEPGTASSGANVLTF,TGTGCCAGCGAACCCGGGACAGCATCCTCTGGGGCCAACGTCCTGACTTTC
many,TRBV13,TRBD2,TRBJ2-3,CASSSYGTSGADTQYF,TGTGCCAGCAGCTCTTATGGGACTAGCGGGGCAGATACGCAGTATTTT
many,TRBV5-6,NA,TRBJ1-1,CASRHRARGTEAFF,TGTGCCAGCAGGCACCGGGCCCGCGGGACTGAAGCTTTCTTT
many,TRBV6-5,NA,TRBJ1-1,CASSYSGRGGNTEAFF,TGTGCCAGCAGTTACTCGGGGAGGGGAGGGAACACTGAAGCTTTCTTT
many,TRBV6-1,NA,TRBJ2-7,CASGGTNYEQYF,TGTGCCAGCGGGGGGACAAACTACGAGCAGTACTTC
few,TRBV18,NA,TRBJ1-1,CASSLEWNTEAFF,TGTGCCAGCTCACTTGAATGGAACACTGAAGCTTTCTTT
many,TRBV5-1,TRBD2,TRBJ2-3,CASSLQPSGGTDTQYF,TGCGCCAGCAGCCTTCAGCCTAGCGGGGGAACAGATACGCAGTATTTT
few,TRBV4-2,TRBD2,TRBJ2-3,CASSGGVSTDTQYF,TGTGCCAGCTCGGGGGGGGTTAGCACAGATACGCAGTATTTT
few,TRBV19,TRBD1,TRBJ1-1,CASSMRQGASEAFF,TGTGCCAGTAGTATGCGGCAGGGGGCTTCCGAAGCTTTCTTT
NA,TRBV5-5,TRBD1,TRBJ1-2,CASSEPGQEDYGYTF,TGTGCCAGCAGCGAACCGGGACAGGAAGACTATGGCTACACCTTC
NA,TRBV20-1,NA,TRBJ1-2,CSARSGFPGIYGYTF,TGCAGTGCTAGATCGGGGTTTCCTGGCATTTATGGCTACACCTTC
many,TRBV20-1,NA,TRBJ2-3,CSVLRGRTDTQYF,TGCAGTGTTTTGCGGGGGCGCACAGATACGCAGTATTTT
few,TRBV5-1,NA,TRBJ1-1,CASKAGGDHTEAFF,TGCGCCAGCAAAGCGGGGGGGGACCACACTGAAGCTTTCTTT
NA,TRBV6-2/TRBV6-3,NA,TRBJ2-1,CASSDDRGTRVLTYEQFF,TGTGCCAGCAGTGACGACAGGGGGACTAGAGTTCTAACTTATGAGCAGTTCTTC
NA,TRBV3-1,TRBD2,TRBJ2-5,CASSHRGLAGQETQYF,TGTGCCAGCAGCCATAGGGGACTAGCGGGGCAAGAGACCCAGTACTTC
few,TRBV28,TRBD1,TRBJ1-2,CASSLSYRGSGYTF,TGTGCCAGCAGTTTATCGTACAGGGGAAGTGGCTACACCTTC
NA,TRBV20-1,TRBD2,TRBJ2-1,CSASDRGGREQFF,TGCAGTGCTAGTGACCGGGGGGGGAGAGAGCAGTTCTTC
NA,TRBV12-3/TRBV12-4,TRBD2,TRBJ2-2,CASSLHSGSYTGELFF,TGTGCCAGCAGCCTCCACAGCGGGAGCTATACCGGGGAGCTGTTTTTT
few,TRBV5-1,NA,TRBJ2-2,CASRNAGSTGELFF,TGCGCCAGCAGAAATGCAGGTAGCACCGGGGAGCTGTTTTTT
many,TRBV12-3/TRBV12-4,NA,TRBJ2-1,CASRLHYRVYNEQFF,TGTGCCAGCAGACTACACTACAGGGTGTACAATGAGCAGTTCTTC
NA,TRBV9,NA,TRBJ1-4,CASSARDGLPNEKLFF,TGTGCCAGCAGCGCAAGAGACGGGCTTCCTAATGAAAAACTGTTTTTT
few,TRBV6-1,NA,TRBJ1-3,CASSSGSGGNTIYF,TGTGCCAGCAGTTCGGGGTCCGGGGGAAACACCATATATTTT
many,TRBV7-2,NA,TRBJ1-1,CASSLGPAGATEAFF,TGTGCCAGCAGCTTAGGACCAGCCGGAGCCACTGAAGCTTTCTTT
many,TRBV10-3,NA,TRBJ2-7,CAISEPPGPYEQYF,TGTGCCATCAGTGAGCCTCCGGGTCCCTACGAGCAGTACTTC
few,TRBV19,TRBD1,TRBJ1-2,CASSRNTGQAGGYTF,TGTGCCAGTAGCCGAAATACCGGACAGGCGGGCGGCTACACCTTC
many,TRBV5-1,NA,TRBJ2-5,CASSPGTLQETQYF,TGCGCCAGCAGCCCGGGGACCTTACAAGAGACCCAGTACTTC
few,TRBV6-5,TRBD1,TRBJ2-5,CASSFPDRGRKTQYF,TGTGCCAGCAGTTTCCCTGACAGGGGGCGAAAGACCCAGTACTTC
many,TRBV6-2/TRBV6-3,NA,TRBJ1-5,CASSPLGAQYGTQHF,TGTGCCAGCAGTCCCCTGGGGGCCCAATACGGGACCCAGCATTTT
many,TRBV11-2,NA,TRBJ1-2,CASSDGRGPNYGYTF,TGTGCCAGCAGCGACGGAAGGGGCCCTAACTATGGCTACACCTTC
few,TRBV6-6,NA,TRBJ2-1,CASSYPERNFIRNEQFF,TGTGCCAGCAGTTACCCAGAACGGAATTTTATACGTAATGAGCAGTTCTTC
many,TRBV12-3/TRBV12-4,TRBD1,TRBJ1-5,CASSLGTGVRAHQPQHF,TGTGCCAGCAGTTTAGGTACAGGGGTTCGGGCCCATCAGCCCCAGCATTTT
NA,TRBV6-1,NA,TRBJ2-7,CASSSGLGSSYEQYF,TGTGCCAGCAGTTCGGGACTGGGAAGCTCCTACGAGCAGTACTTC
many,TRBV11-2,NA,TRBJ2-2,CASSLGVANTGELFF,TGTGCCAGCAGCTTAGGCGTGGCGAACACCGGGGAGCTGTTTTTT
few,TRBV24-1,TRBD2,TRBJ2-3,CATSPSGNTDTQYF,TGTGCCACCAGTCCTAGCGGCAATACAGATACGCAGTATTTT
few,TRBV9,NA,TRBJ1-2,CASSVEGFTYGYTF,TGTGCCAGCAGCGTAGAAGGGTTCACCTATGGCTACACCTTC
many,TRBV3-1,NA,TRBJ1-2,CASSQDPGSYGYTF,TGTGCCAGCAGCCAAGATCCGGGTTCCTATGGCTACACCTTC
few,TRBV20-1,TRBD1,TRBJ2-5,CSARQGAIQETQYF,TGCAGTGCTAGACAGGGGGCTATCCAAGAGACCCAGTACTTC
few,TRBV9,NA,TRBJ2-1,CASSDDNEQFF,TGTGCCAGCAGCGACGATAATGAGCAGTTCTTC
NA,TRBV6-1,TRBD1,TRBJ2-2,CASSIWTGGELFF,TGTGCCAGCAGTATCTGGACAGGCGGGGAGCTGTTTTTT
many,TRBV6-1,TRBD2,TRBJ2-1,CASNRAGGPPYNEQFF,TGTGCCAGCAATAGAGCGGGGGGTCCCCCCTACAATGAGCAGTTCTTC